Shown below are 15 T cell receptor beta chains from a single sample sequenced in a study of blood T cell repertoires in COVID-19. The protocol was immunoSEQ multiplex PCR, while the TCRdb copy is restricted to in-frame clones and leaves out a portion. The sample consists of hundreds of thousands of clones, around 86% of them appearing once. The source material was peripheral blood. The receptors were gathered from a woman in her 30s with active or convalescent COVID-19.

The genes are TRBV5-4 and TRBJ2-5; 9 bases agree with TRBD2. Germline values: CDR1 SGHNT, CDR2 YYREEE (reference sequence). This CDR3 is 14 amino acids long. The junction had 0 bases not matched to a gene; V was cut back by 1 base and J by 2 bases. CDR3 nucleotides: TGTGCCAGCAGCTTGACTAGCGGGCAAGAGACCCAGTACTTC. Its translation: CASSLTSGQETQYF.

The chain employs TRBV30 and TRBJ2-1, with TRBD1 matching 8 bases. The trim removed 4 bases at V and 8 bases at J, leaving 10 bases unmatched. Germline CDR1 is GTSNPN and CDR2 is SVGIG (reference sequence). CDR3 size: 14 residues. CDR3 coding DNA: TGTGCCTGGACTGCAGGGGGCGTGTTGGATGAGCAGTTCTTC. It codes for CAWTAGGVLDEQFF.

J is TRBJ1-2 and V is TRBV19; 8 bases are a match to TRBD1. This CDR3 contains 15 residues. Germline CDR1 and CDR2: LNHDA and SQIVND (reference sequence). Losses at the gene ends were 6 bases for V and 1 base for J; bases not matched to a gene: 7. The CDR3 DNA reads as TGTGCCAGTAGAACCGGACAGGGTTATAACTATGGCTACACCTTC. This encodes CASRTGQGYNYGYTF.

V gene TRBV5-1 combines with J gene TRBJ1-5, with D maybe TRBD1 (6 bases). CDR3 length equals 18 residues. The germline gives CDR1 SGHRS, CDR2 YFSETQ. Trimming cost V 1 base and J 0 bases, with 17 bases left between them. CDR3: CASSLFQGHPYSNQPQHF. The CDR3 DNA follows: TGCGCCAGCAGCTTGTTCCAGGGGCACCCTTATAGCAATCAGCCCCAGCATTTT. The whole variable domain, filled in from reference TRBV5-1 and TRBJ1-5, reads KAGVTQTPRYLIKTRGQQVTLSCSPISGHRSVSWYQQTPGQGLQFLFEYFSETQRNKGNFPGRFSGRQFSNSRSEMNVSTLELGDSALYLCASSLFQGHPYSNQPQHFGDGTRLSIL.

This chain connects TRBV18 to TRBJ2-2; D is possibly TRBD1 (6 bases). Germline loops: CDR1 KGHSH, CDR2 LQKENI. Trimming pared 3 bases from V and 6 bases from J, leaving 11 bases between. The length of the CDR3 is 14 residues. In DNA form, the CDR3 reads TGTGCCAGCTCACCTCTACAGGGTGCCGGGGAGCTGTTTTTT. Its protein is CASSPLQGAGELFF.

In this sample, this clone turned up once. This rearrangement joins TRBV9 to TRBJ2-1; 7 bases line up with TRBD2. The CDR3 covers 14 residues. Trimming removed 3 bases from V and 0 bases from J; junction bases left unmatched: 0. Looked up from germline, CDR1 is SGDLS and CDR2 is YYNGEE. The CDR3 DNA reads TGTGCCAGCAGCGGGACTAGCTCCTACAATGAGCAGTTCTTC. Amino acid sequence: CASSGTSSYNEQFF.

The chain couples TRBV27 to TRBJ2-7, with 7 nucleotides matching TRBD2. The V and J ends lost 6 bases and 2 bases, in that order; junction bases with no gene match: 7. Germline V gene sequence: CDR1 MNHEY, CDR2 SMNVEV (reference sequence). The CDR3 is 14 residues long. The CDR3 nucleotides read TGTGCCAGCAGCCCTACCAGCGGGACCTACGAGCAGTACTTC. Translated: CASSPTSGTYEQYF.

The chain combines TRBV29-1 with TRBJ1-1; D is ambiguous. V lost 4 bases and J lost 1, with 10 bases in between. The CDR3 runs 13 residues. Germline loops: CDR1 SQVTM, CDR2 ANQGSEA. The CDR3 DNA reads TGCAGCGTTGGGCAACAGCCGAACACTGAAGCTTTCTTT. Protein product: CSVGQQPNTEAFF.

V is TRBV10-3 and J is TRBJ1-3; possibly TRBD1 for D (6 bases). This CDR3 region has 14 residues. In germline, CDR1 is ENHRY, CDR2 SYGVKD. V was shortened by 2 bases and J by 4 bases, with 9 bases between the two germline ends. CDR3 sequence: CAISESGQGNTIYF. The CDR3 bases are TGTGCCATCAGTGAGAGCGGACAGGGAAACACCATATATTTT.

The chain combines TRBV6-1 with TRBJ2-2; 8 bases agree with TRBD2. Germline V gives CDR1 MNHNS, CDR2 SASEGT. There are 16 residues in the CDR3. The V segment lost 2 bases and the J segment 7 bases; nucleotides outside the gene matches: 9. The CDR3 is CASSETPGLDVGELFF. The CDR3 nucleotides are TGTGCCAGCAGTGAAACCCCGGGACTAGATGTCGGGGAGCTGTTTTTT.

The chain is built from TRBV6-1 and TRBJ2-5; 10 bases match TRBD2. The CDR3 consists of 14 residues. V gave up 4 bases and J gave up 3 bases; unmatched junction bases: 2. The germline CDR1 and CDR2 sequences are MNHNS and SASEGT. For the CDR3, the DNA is TGTGCCAGCAGTGTAGCGGGGGGAAAAGAGACCCAGTACTTC. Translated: CASSVAGGKETQYF.

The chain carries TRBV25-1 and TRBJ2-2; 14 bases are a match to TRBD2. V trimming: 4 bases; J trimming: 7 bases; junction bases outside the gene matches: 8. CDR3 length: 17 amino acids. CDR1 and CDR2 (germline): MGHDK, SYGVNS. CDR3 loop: CASSARLGTSGSGELFF. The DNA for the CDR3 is TGTGCCAGCAGTGCTCGCTTAGGGACTAGCGGGAGCGGGGAGCTGTTTTTT.

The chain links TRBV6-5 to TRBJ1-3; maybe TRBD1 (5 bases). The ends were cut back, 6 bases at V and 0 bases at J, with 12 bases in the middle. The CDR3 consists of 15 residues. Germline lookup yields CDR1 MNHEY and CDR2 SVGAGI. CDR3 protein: CASSGLGDSGNTIYF. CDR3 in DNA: TGTGCCAGCAGCGGATTAGGGGACTCTGGAAACACCATATATTTT.

This CDR3 is CASSLSSAGPRETQYF. CDR3 bases: TGCGCCAGCAGCTTGAGTTCGGCGGGACCAAGAGAGACCCAGTACTTC. The rearrangement uses TRBV5-1 and TRBJ2-5, with TRBD2 as a possible D gene (6 bases). CDR1 and CDR2 (germline): SGHRS, YFSETQ. V was trimmed by 1 base and J by 4 bases, leaving 17 bases between them. The CDR3 has 16 residues.

The CDR3 bases are TGTGCCAGCAGCCCTAGCCGTTTAAGAGCTAATGAAAAACTGTTTTTT. It is translated as CASSPSRLRANEKLFF. The V call is TRBV7-8, the J call TRBJ1-4; the D is unclear. The germline CDR1 and CDR2 sequences are SGHVS and FQNEAQ. V lost 5 bases, J lost 3 bases, and 16 bases lay in between. The CDR3 is made up of 16 amino acids.